The 21 T cell receptor beta chains reported below all come from one sample, sequenced in a study of blood T cell repertoires in COVID-19. Using immunoSEQ multiplex PCR, the repertoire was profiled, and TCRdb retains in-frame clones only, with some absent. The sample has hundreds of thousands of clones, 89% seen once. The sample consisted of peripheral blood. The origin of the receptors is a woman aged 25-40 years with COVID-19, enrolled during active disease.

This chain joins TRBV7-8 and TRBJ1-5, with a weak D call TRBD1 (6 bases). Looked up from germline, CDR1 is SGHVS and CDR2 is FQNEAQ. V dropped 7 bases and J dropped 6 bases, with 16 bases sitting between them. The CDR3 is 14 residues long. CDR3 in amino acids: CASIPKGVGQPQHF. The CDR3 nucleotides are TGTGCCAGCATCCCTAAGGGGGTCGGTCAGCCCCAGCATTTT.

The J gene is TRBJ1-2, the V gene TRBV18; 10 nucleotides align to TRBD1. This CDR3 has 15 amino acids. Per germline, CDR1 KGHSH and CDR2 LQKENI. V gave up 3 bases and J gave up 8 bases; unmatched junction bases: 9. The CDR3 is CASSPSGQGLGGYTF. The CDR3 region has the DNA TGTGCCAGCTCACCCTCGGGACAGGGGCTTGGAGGCTACACCTTC.

The chain has TRBV7-8 and TRBJ2-5; tentatively, D is TRBD2 (6 bases). The CDR3 is 15 residues long. Trimming cost V 4 bases and J 1 base, with 13 bases left between them. The germline V gene has CDR1 SGHVS and CDR2 FQNEAQ. DNA for the CDR3: TGTGCCAGCAGCTCAAAGTGGGGGGTCCAAGAGACCCAGTACTTC. Protein product: CASSSKWGVQETQYF.

This clone was picked up one time. V is TRBV11-2 and J is TRBJ2-5; D might be TRBD2 (6 bases). Looked up from germline, CDR1 is SGHAT and CDR2 is FQNNGV. The CDR3 extends over 14 amino acids. V lost 4 bases to trimming and J lost 5 bases, with 14 bases between them. The CDR3: CASSSLRGWETQYF. The CDR3 nucleotides are TGTGCCAGCAGCTCGTTGCGGGGATGGGAGACCCAGTACTTC.

This clone was picked up one time. The chain carries TRBV10-2 and TRBJ1-5, with D maybe TRBD1 (5 bases). The CDR3 consists of 15 residues. Trimming pared 0 bases from V and 6 bases from J, leaving 12 bases between. Germline CDR1 WSHSY, CDR2 SAAADI. The CDR3 spells CASSESWGRGQPQHF. As DNA, the CDR3 is TGCGCCAGCAGTGAGTCGTGGGGGAGGGGTCAGCCCCAGCATTTT.

The gene calls are TRBV7-9 and TRBJ1-4; TRBD1 might be the D (5 bases). The CDR3 extends over 17 amino acids. V was shortened by 11 bases and J by 3 bases, with 25 bases between the two germline ends. In germline, CDR1 is SEHNR, CDR2 FQNEAQ (reference sequence). The CDR3 nucleotides are TGTGCCGGAACAGGCGACTCCGACGATCTACCTAATGAAAAACTGTTTTTT. Its protein is CAGTGDSDDLPNEKLFF.

This chain's CDR3 is CASSLYGGDGYTF. The DNA for the CDR3 is TGTGCCAGCAGCTTATACGGGGGTGATGGCTACACCTTC. This chain links TRBV7-9 with TRBJ1-2; possibly TRBD1 for D (5 bases). This CDR3 has 13 residues. Germline CDR1 is SEHNR and CDR2 is FQNEAQ (reference sequence). Trimming shortened V by 2 bases and J by 6 bases, and 10 bases separated the two germline ends. Full variable domain (rest looked up from reference TRBV7-9 and TRBJ1-2): DTGVSQNPRHKITKRGQNVTFRCDPISEHNRLYWYRQTLGQGPEFLTYFQNEAQLEKSRLLSDRFSAERPKGSFSTLEIQRTEQGDSAMYLCASSLYGGDGYTFGSGTRLTVV.

The chain uses TRBV6-6 and TRBJ1-5; D may be TRBD1 (6 bases). Germline CDR1 reads MNHNY; CDR2 reads SVGAGI (reference sequence). This CDR3 is built from 13 residues. The V end was cut by 4 bases, the J end by 7 bases, with 11 bases between. As DNA, the CDR3 is TGTGCCAGCAGTTTCGAAGGGGGACAGCCCCAGCATTTT. Protein sequence: CASSFEGGQPQHF.

The rearrangement uses TRBV4-2 and TRBJ2-5, with TRBD1 matching over 9 bases. Germline V gene lookup returns CDR1 LGHNA and CDR2 YNFKEQ. Losses at the gene ends were 6 bases for V and 5 bases for J; bases not matched to a gene: 7. CDR3 length equals 14 residues. CDR3 region: CASRDLTGGETQYF. The CDR3, as DNA: TGTGCCAGCAGAGACTTGACAGGGGGGGAGACCCAGTACTTC.

This clone was recorded once. The chain has TRBV28 and TRBJ1-2; D remains unclear. Germline values: CDR1 MDHEN, CDR2 SYDVKM. Trimming stripped 4 bases from V and 1 base from J, with 4 bases between. The CDR3 extends over 12 amino acids. CDR3: CASSSSNYGYTF. The CDR3 coding sequence is TGTGCCAGCAGTTCTAGTAACTATGGCTACACCTTC.

In its sample, this clone was seen once. In DNA form, the CDR3 reads TGTGCCAGCAGTGGGGGGGTGAAGCGGACTAGCGGGAGGACCCCGGAGACCCAGTACTTC. The encoded protein is CASSGGVKRTSGRTPETQYF. V usage is TRBV6-1 and J usage is TRBJ2-5; 14 nucleotides align to TRBD2. V dropped 4 bases and J dropped 5; count of bases not matched to a gene: 18. Germline V CDR1 and CDR2: MNHNS, SASEGT. This CDR3 spans 20 amino acids.

The chain recombines TRBV10-2 with TRBJ2-7; D is unclear. In germline, CDR1 is WSHSY, CDR2 SAAADI. Trimming cost V 2 bases and J 2 bases, with 7 bases left between them. CDR3 length equals 13 residues. The DNA of the CDR3 is TGCGCCAGCAGTGAGGGAGCTACCTACGAGCAGTACGTC. Its protein is CASSEGATYEQYV.

This clone has only one observation. The chain uses TRBV12-3 or TRBV12-4 and TRBJ1-1; D remains ambiguous. Trimming took off 6 bases at V and 1 base at J, with 9 bases between the two ends. The CDR3 is 13 residues long. The CDR3 protein is CASRRVENTEAFF. The DNA for the CDR3 is TGTGCCAGCAGACGAGTCGAGAACACTGAAGCTTTCTTT.

V gene TRBV6-2 or TRBV6-3 combines with J gene TRBJ1-5; D is undetermined. Trimming took 6 bases from V and 3 from J, leaving 9 bases between them. From germline, CDR1 is MNHEY and CDR2 SVGEGT. This CDR3 is built from 13 residues. CDR3 DNA: TGTGCCAGCAGCCGAGACAACAATCAGCCCCAGCATTTT. Translating it yields CASSRDNNQPQHF.

The chain combines TRBV27 with TRBJ2-1; D might be TRBD2 (5 bases). Looked up from germline, CDR1 is MNHEY and CDR2 is SMNVEV (reference sequence). This CDR3 is built from 15 residues. V was pared by 5 bases and J by 0 bases, with 11 bases between. The CDR3 coding sequence is TGTGCCAGCAGTGACCCTCGGGACTCCTACAATGAGCAGTTCTTC. Its protein is CASSDPRDSYNEQFF.

The chain combines TRBV4-3 with TRBJ2-2, with D maybe TRBD2 (5 bases). This CDR3 spans 16 amino acids. V was clipped by 1 base and J by 4 bases, with 13 bases between them. Germline CDR1 LGHNA, CDR2 YSLEER. The CDR3 sequence is CASSQGPAEVTGELFF. The CDR3 bases are TGCGCCAGCAGCCAAGGGCCAGCGGAAGTCACCGGGGAGCTGTTTTTT.

The rearrangement links TRBV29-1 to TRBJ2-1; tentative D call: TRBD2 (7 bases). Germline-derived CDR1 and CDR2 are SQVTM and ANQGSEA. CDR3 length: 13 amino acids. Trimming pared 6 bases from V and 4 bases from J, leaving 13 bases between. CDR3 bases: TGCAGCGTCGGAGCGGGACAATACAATGAGCAGTTCTTC. Residues: CSVGAGQYNEQFF.

V is TRBV6-5 and J is TRBJ2-2, with D tentatively TRBD2 (5 bases). This CDR3 region has 13 residues. Trimming shortened V by 4 bases and J by 3 bases, and 6 bases separated the two germline ends. The germline V gene has CDR1 MNHEY and CDR2 SVGAGI. Here the CDR3 DNA reads TGTGCCAGCAGTTTGAGGGACACCGGGGAGCTGTTTTTT. The encoded protein is CASSLRDTGELFF.

The rearrangement links TRBV11-3 to TRBJ2-6, with D unclear. The germline V and J ends were trimmed by 0 bases and 1 base, with 4 bases remaining between them. The germline CDR1 and CDR2 sequences are SGHNT and YENEEA. The CDR3 loop spans 15 amino acids. CDR3: CASSLDGSGANVLTF. The CDR3 bases are TGTGCCAGCAGCTTAGACGGGTCTGGGGCCAACGTCCTGACTTTC.

The chain is built from TRBV6-5 and TRBJ2-3, with D maybe TRBD2 (5 bases). V lost 7 bases and J lost 8, with 10 bases in between. Germline V CDR1 and CDR2: MNHEY, SVGAGI. The CDR3 runs to 11 residues. The CDR3 DNA is TGTGCCAGCATACTAGGAGGTACGCAGTATTTT. Translation gives CASILGGTQYF.

CDR3 DNA sequence: TGTGCCAGCAGCTTAACTGAGCGGACAGGAGGCTACACCTTC. Protein product: CASSLTERTGGYTF. J is TRBJ1-2 and V is TRBV7-9; 7 bases line up with TRBD1. Unmatched junction bases numbered 8, after V lost 2 bases and J lost 8 bases. Germline loops: CDR1 SEHNR, CDR2 FQNEAQ (reference sequence). This CDR3 has 14 residues.